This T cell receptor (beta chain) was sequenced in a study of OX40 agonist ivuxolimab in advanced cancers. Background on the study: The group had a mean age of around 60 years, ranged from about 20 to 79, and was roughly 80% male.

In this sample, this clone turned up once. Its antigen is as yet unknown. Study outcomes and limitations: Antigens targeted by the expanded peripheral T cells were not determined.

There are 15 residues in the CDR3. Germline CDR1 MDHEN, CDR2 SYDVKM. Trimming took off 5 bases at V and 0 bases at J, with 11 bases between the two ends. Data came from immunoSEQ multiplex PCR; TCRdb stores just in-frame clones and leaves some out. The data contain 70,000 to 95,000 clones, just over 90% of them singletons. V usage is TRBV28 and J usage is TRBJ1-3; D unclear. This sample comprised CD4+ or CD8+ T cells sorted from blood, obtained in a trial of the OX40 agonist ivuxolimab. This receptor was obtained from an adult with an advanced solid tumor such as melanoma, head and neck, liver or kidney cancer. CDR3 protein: CASSPTRRSGNTIYF. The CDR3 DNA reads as TGTGCCAGCAGTCCTACTAGGCGCTCTGGAAACACCATATATTTT.